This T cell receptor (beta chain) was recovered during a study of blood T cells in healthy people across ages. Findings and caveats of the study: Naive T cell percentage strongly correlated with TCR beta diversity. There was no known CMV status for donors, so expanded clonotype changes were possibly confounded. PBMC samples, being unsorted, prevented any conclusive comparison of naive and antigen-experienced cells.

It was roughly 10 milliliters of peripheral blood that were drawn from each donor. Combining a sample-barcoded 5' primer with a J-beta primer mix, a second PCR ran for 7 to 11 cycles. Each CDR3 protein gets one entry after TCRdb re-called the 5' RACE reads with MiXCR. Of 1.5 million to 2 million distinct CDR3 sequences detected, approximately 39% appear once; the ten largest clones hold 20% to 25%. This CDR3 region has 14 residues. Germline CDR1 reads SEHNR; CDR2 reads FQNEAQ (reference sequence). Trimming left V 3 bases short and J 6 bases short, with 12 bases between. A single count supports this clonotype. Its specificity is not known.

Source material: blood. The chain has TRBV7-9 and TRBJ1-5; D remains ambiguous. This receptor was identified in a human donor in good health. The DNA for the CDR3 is TGTGCCAGCAGCTTGGAAATCCGGGGTCAGCCCCAGCATTTT. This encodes CASSLEIRGQPQHF.